This T cell receptor beta chain was sequenced for a study of T cell responses to AZD1222 COVID-19 vaccine. The study, taken as a whole, reports: With two AZD1222 doses given, Spike-specific TCR breadth and depth both rose. Only six or seven AZD1222 recipients tested seropositive at baseline. Clonal diversity may have been underestimated, and the donors were mostly white British, with more females than males.

To note about this clone: The antigen is not known.

This CDR3 is 21 amino acids long. CDR1 is MNHEY, CDR2 SMNVEV, per germline (reference sequence). The V and J ends lost 5 bases and 4 bases, in that order; junction bases with no gene match: 25. Profiled with immunoSEQ multiplex PCR; TCRdb holds only in-frame clones, not every one. Found here are some 150,000 clones, roughly 90% of them singletons; the top ten hold about 1.6%. The V call is TRBV27, the J call TRBJ2-2, with TRBD1 matching 7 bases. This sequence originates from an adult who received the AZD1222 COVID-19 vaccine. The sequences come from peripheral blood, collected 28 days after the second AZD1222 dose. The CDR3 nucleotides read TGTGCCAGCAGTCCAAGACTCCGGGACAGACCCTACCGGGGTGGCACCGGGGAGCTGTTTTTT. Its protein product is CASSPRLRDRPYRGGTGELFF.